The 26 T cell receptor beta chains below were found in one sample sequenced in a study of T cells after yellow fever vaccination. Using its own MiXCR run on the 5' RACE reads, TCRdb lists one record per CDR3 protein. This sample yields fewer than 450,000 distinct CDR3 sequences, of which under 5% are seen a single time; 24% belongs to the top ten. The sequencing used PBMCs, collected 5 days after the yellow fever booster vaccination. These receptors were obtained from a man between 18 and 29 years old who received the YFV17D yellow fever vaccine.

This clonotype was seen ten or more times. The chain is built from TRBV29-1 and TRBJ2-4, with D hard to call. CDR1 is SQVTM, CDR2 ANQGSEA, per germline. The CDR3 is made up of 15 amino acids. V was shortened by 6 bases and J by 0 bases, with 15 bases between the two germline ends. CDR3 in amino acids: CSVEWAELAKNIQYF. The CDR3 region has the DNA TGCAGCGTCGAATGGGCCGAATTAGCCAAAAACATTCAGTACTTC.

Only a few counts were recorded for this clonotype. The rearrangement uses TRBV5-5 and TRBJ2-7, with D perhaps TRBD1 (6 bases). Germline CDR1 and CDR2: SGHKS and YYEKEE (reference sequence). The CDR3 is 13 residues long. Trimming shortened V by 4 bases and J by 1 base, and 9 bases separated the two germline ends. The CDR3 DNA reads TGTGCCAGCAGCCACGGACAGTCCTACGAGCAGTACGTC. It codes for CASSHGQSYEQYV.

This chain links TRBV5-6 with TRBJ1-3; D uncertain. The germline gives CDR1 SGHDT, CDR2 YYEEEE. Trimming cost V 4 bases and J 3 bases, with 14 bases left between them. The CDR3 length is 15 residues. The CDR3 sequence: CASSMPPGIGNTIYF. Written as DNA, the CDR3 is TGTGCCAGCAGCATGCCGCCGGGAATTGGAAACACCATATATTTT.

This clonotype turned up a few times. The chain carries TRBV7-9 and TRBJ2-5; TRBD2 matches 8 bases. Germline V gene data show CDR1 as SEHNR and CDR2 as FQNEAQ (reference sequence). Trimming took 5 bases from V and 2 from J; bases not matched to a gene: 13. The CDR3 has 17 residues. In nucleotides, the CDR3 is TGTGCCAGCAGCCTCCTCGGGAGGGGTCCCCAACAAGAGACCCAGTACTTC. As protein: CASSLLGRGPQQETQYF.

The DNA of the CDR3 is TGTGCCAGCAGCCCCCAAACCCCACAGCGTAACTATGGCTACACCTTC. This encodes CASSPQTPQRNYGYTF. The V call is TRBV9, the J call TRBJ1-2, with unresolved D. Trimming stripped 4 bases from V and 1 base from J, with 17 bases between. CDR1 and CDR2 from the germline V gene are SGDLS and YYNGEE. The CDR3 extends over 16 amino acids. The full variable domain, its missing parts supplied by reference TRBV9 and TRBJ1-2, is DSGVTQTPKHLITATGQRVTLRCSPRSGDLSVYWYQQSLDQGLQFLIQYYNGEERAKGNILERFSAQQFPDLHSELNLSSLELGDSALYFCASSPQTPQRNYGYTFGSGTRLTVV.

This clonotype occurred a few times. CDR3 region: CASSQGGQGAYGQPQHF. CDR3 nucleotides: TGCGCCAGCAGCCAAGGGGGACAGGGGGCGTATGGTCAGCCCCAGCATTTT. This sequence joins TRBV4-1 and TRBJ1-5; 12 nucleotides match TRBD1. The CDR3 consists of 17 residues. V dropped 1 base and J dropped 6; count of bases not matched to a gene: 7. The germline gives CDR1 MGHRA, CDR2 YSYEKL.

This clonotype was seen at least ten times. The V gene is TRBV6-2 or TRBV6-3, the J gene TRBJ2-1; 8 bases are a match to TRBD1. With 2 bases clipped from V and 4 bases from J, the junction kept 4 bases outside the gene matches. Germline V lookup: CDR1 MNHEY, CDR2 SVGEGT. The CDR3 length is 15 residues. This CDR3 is CASSYRTGYYNEQFF. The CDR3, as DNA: TGTGCCAGCAGTTACCGGACAGGGTATTACAATGAGCAGTTCTTC.

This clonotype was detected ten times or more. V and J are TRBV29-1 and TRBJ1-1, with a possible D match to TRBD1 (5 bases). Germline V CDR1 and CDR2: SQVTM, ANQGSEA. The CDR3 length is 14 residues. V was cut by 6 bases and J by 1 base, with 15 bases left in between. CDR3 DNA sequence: TGCAGCGTGGGGCGAGGCCAAACGAACACTGAAGCTTTCTTT. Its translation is CSVGRGQTNTEAFF.

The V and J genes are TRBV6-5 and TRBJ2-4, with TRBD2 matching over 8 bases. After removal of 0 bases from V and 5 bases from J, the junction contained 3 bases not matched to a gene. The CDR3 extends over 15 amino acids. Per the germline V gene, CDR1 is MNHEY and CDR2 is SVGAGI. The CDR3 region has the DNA TGTGCCAGCAGTTACTCGTACGGGGGGGAAAACATTCAGTACTTC. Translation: CASSYSYGGENIQYF.

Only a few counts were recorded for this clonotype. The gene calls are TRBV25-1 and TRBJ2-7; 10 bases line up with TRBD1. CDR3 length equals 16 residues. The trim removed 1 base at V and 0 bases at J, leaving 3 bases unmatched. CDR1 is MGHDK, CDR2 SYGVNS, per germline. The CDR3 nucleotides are TGTGCCAGCAGTGAATTGCGACAGGGGGCCTCCTACGAGCAGTACTTC. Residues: CASSELRQGASYEQYF.

DNA for the CDR3: TGCAGTGCTAGAGTTTTAGGCCCTTTAGAGACCCAGTACTTC. Translating it yields CSARVLGPLETQYF. The J gene is TRBJ2-5, the V gene TRBV20-1; no clear D. V lost 1 base and J lost 4, with 13 bases in between. Germline V gene lookup returns CDR1 DFQATT and CDR2 SNEGSKA (reference sequence). The CDR3 runs 14 residues.

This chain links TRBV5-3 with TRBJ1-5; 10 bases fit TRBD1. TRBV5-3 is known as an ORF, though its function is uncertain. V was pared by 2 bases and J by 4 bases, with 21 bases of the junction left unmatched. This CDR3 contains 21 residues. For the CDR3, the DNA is TGTGCCAGAAGCTTCACGACTAAACCCCGGACAGGGGGTTTAGGAAATCAGCCCCAGCATTTT. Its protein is CARSFTTKPRTGGLGNQPQHF.

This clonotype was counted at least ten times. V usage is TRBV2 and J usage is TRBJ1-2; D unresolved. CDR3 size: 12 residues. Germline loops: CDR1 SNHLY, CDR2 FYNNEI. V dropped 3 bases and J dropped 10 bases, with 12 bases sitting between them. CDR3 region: CASSDDGYNYTF. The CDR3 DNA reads TGTGCCAGCAGTGATGACGGTTATAACTACACCTTC.

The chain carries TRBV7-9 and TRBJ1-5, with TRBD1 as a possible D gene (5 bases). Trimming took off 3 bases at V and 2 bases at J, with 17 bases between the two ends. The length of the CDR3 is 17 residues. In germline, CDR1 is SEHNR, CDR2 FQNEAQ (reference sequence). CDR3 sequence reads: CASSFPNRDGRNQPQHF. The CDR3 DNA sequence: TGTGCCAGCAGCTTCCCCAACCGGGACGGACGCAATCAGCCCCAGCATTTT.

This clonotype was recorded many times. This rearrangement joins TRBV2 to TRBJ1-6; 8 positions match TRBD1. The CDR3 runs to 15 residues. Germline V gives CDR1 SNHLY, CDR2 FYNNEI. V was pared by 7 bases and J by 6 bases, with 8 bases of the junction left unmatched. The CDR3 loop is CASNQDRAGNSPLHF. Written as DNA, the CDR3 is TGTGCCAGCAATCAGGACAGGGCCGGTAATTCACCCCTCCACTTT.

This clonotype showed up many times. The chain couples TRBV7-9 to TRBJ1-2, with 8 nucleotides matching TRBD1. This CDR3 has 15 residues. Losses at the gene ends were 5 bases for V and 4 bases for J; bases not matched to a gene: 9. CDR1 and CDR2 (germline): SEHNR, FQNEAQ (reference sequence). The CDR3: CASSNTDRDAYGYTF. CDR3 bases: TGTGCCAGCAGCAATACGGACAGGGATGCCTATGGCTACACCTTC.

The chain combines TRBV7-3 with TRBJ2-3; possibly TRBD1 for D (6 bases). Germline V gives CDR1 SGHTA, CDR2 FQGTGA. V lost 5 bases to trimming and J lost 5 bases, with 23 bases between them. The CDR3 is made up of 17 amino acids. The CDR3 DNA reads TGTGCCAGCAGCCTACCTCATAGTGTCCCAGGGGAAGATACGCAGTATTTT. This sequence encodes CASSLPHSVPGEDTQYF.

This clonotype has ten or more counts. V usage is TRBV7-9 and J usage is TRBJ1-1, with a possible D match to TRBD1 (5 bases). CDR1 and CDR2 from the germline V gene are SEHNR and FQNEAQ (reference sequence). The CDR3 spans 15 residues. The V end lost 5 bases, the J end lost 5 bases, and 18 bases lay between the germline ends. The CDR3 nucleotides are TGTGCCAGCAGCAATGGCCAGGGAACGTTGACTGAAGCTTTCTTT. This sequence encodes CASSNGQGTLTEAFF.

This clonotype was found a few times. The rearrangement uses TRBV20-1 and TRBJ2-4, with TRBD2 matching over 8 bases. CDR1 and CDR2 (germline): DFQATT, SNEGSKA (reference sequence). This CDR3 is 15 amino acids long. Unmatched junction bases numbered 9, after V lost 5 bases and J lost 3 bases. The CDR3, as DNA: TGCAGTGCTCCCGCTTCGGGGACTAGCAAAAACATTCAGTACTTC. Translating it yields CSAPASGTSKNIQYF.

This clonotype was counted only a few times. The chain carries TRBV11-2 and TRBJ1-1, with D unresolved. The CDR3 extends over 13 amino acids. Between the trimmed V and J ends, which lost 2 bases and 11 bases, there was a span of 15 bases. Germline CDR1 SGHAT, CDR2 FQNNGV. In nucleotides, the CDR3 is TGTGCCAGCAGCTTACCAGCCGCGAGCAAGGCTTTCTTT. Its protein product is CASSLPAASKAFF.

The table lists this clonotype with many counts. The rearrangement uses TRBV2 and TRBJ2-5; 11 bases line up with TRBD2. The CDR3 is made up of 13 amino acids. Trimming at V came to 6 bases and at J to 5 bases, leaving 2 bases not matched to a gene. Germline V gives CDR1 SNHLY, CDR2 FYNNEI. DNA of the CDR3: TGTGCCAGCAGCGGACTAGCGGGTGAGACCCAGTACTTC. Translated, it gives CASSGLAGETQYF.

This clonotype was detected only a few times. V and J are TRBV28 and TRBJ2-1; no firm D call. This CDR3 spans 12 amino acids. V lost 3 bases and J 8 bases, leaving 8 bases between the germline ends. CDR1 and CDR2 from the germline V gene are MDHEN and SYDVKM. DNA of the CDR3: TGTGCCAGCAGTTTGCAGTCCGATGAGCAGTTCTTC. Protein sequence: CASSLQSDEQFF.

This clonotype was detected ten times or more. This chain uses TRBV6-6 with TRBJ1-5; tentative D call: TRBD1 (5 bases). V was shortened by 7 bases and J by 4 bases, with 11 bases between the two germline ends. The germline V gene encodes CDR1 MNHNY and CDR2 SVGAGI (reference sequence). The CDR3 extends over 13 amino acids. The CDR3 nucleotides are TGTGCCAGCACCCAAGGGGCTAATCAGCCCCAGCATTTT. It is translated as CASTQGANQPQHF.

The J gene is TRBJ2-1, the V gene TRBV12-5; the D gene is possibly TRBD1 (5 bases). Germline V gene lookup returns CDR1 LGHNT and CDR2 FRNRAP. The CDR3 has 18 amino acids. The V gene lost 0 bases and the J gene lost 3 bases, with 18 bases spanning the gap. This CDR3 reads CASGLVRLGRGDYNEQFF. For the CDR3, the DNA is TGTGCTAGTGGTTTGGTTCGTTTAGGAAGGGGCGACTACAATGAGCAGTTCTTC. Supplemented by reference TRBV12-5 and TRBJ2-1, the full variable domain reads DARVTQTPRHKVTEMGQEVTMRCQPILGHNTVFWYRQTMMQGLELLAYFRNRAPLDDSGMPKDRFSAEMPDATLATLKIQPSEPRDSAVYFCASGLVRLGRGDYNEQFFGPGTRLTVL.

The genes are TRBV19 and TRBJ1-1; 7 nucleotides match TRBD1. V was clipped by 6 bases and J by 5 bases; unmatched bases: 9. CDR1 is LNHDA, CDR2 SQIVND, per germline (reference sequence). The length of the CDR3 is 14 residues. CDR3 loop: CASRLQGVGTEAFF. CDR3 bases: TGTGCCAGTAGGCTGCAGGGGGTAGGAACTGAAGCTTTCTTT.

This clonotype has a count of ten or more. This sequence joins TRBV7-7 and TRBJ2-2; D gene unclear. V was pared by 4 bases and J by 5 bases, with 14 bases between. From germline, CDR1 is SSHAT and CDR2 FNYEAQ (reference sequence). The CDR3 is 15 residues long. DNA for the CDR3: TGTGCCAGCAGCTCCTCTCGGAGCAATACCGGGGAGCTGTTTTTT. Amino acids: CASSSSRSNTGELFF. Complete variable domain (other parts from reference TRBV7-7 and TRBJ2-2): GAGVSQSPRYKVTKRGQDVTLRCDPISSHATLYWYQQALGQGPEFLTYFNYEAQPDKSGLPSDRFSAERPEGSISTLTIQRTEQRDSAMYRCASSSSRSNTGELFFGEGSRLTVL.